These 15 T cell receptor beta chains originate from one sample sequenced in a study of blood T cell repertoires in COVID-19 (dated by TCRdb to the early 2020s). Library construction relied on the immunoSEQ multiplex PCR assay. Entries here come from immuneACCESS through TCRdb and include only in-frame sequences with V and J called. Some clones fail to appear in such tables; in the studies checked, an unresolved V gene covers under half of the shortfall, and the cause of the remainder is unknown. In all, the sample holds over 100,000 clones, and about 89% of those were seen once. Together, the top ten hold roughly 4.5% of the sample. The specimen was peripheral blood. Receptor source: a man aged 40-49 years with acute or convalescent COVID-19.

The chain couples TRBV2 to TRBJ1-1, with D possibly TRBD1 on 6 matching bases. V was clipped by 8 bases and J by 6 bases, with 16 bases between them. Germline V gives CDR1 SNHLY, CDR2 FYNNEI. The CDR3 spans 13 residues. The CDR3 DNA is TGTGCCAGCCGAACCGAACAGGGATCTGAAGCTTTCTTT. Residues: CASRTEQGSEAFF. Complete variable domain (other parts from reference TRBV2 and TRBJ1-1): EPEVTQTPSHQVTQMGQEVILRCVPISNHLYFYWYRQILGQKVEFLVSFYNNEISEKSEIFDDQFSVERPDGSNFTLKIRSTKLEDSAMYFCASRTEQGSEAFFGQGTRLTVV.

J is TRBJ1-1 and V is TRBV2; D unclear. The CDR3 sequence is 15 residues long. V lost 2 bases, J lost 5 bases, and 15 bases lay in between. Germline V gene sequence: CDR1 SNHLY, CDR2 FYNNEI. The CDR3 region has the DNA TGTGCCAGCAGTGAAACTCGGACCAGCGGGACTGAAGCTTTCTTT. It specifies CASSETRTSGTEAFF.

The V and J genes are TRBV7-8 and TRBJ2-3, with 7 bases identical to TRBD2. The germline gives CDR1 SGHVS, CDR2 FQNEAQ. Trimming cost V 3 bases and J 2 bases; bases outside gene matches: 11. The CDR3 consists of 17 residues. The CDR3 here is CASSFREPGLPTDTQYF. The CDR3 nucleotides are TGTGCCAGCAGCTTTAGGGAACCGGGACTACCCACAGATACGCAGTATTTT.

The chain has TRBV19 and TRBJ2-1; D perhaps matches TRBD2 (6 bases). The CDR3 loop spans 13 amino acids. Trimming shortened V by 3 bases and J by 6 bases, and 9 bases separated the two germline ends. Germline CDR1 and CDR2: LNHDA and SQIVND (reference sequence). The CDR3 here is CASSMSAGNEQFF. The CDR3 DNA reads as TGTGCCAGTAGTATGTCAGCGGGCAATGAGCAGTTCTTC. Filled out from reference TRBV19 and TRBJ2-1, the complete variable domain reads DGGITQSPKYLFRKEGQNVTLSCEQNLNHDAMYWYRQDPGQGLRLIYYSQIVNDFQKGDIAEGYSVSREKKESFPLTVTSAQKNPTAFYLCASSMSAGNEQFFGPGTRLTVL.

This rearrangement joins TRBV12-5 to TRBJ1-3, with a weak D call TRBD1 (5 bases). CDR3 length: 15 residues. Germline CDR1 and CDR2: LGHNT and FRNRAP. The germline V and J ends were trimmed by 7 bases and 0 bases, with 13 bases remaining between them. The chain's CDR3 is CASVPSGASGNTIYF. The CDR3 DNA sequence: TGTGCTAGTGTACCCAGTGGGGCCTCTGGAAACACCATATATTTT.

J is TRBJ1-1 and V is TRBV12-3 or TRBV12-4; D uncertain. Trimming removed 8 bases from V and 8 bases from J, with 9 bases in between. This CDR3 has 10 residues. The CDR3 bases are TGTGCCAGCGGAGGTCGGGAAGCTTTCTTT. Translation gives CASGGREAFF.

The CDR3 coding sequence is TGTGCCAGCAGCGTAGAGGACATACCGAACACTGAAGCTTTCTTT. It is translated as CASSVEDIPNTEAFF. The chain recombines TRBV9 with TRBJ1-1, with D possibly matching TRBD1 (5 bases). CDR1 and CDR2 (germline): SGDLS, YYNGEE. Between the trimmed V and J ends, which lost 0 bases and 1 base, there was a span of 10 bases. The CDR3 spans 15 residues.

The gene calls are TRBV30 and TRBJ2-6; no clear D gene. Between the trimmed V and J ends, which lost 0 bases and 0 bases, there was a span of 15 bases. This CDR3 is built from 18 residues. Germline assignment: CDR1 GTSNPN and CDR2 SVGIG (reference sequence). The CDR3 loop reads CAWSVQLRYGSGANVLTF. The CDR3 nucleotides read TGTGCCTGGAGTGTACAACTCAGGTACGGCTCTGGGGCCAACGTCCTGACTTTC. Full variable domain (remainder filled in from reference TRBV30 and TRBJ2-6): SQTIHQWPATLVQPVGSPLSLECTVEGTSNPNLYWYRQAAGRGLQLLFYSVGIGQISSEVPQNLSASRPQDRQFILSSKKLLLSDSGFYLCAWSVQLRYGSGANVLTFGAGSRLTVL.

This chain joins TRBV7-2 and TRBJ1-1, with unresolved D. This CDR3 has 16 residues. CDR1 and CDR2 from the germline V gene are SGHTA and FQGNSA. V was trimmed by 5 bases and J by 1 base, leaving 17 bases between them. DNA for the CDR3: TGTGCCAGCAGCCCTGAGGTGAGACTTAGGAACACTGAAGCTTTCTTT. This sequence encodes CASSPEVRLRNTEAFF.

V usage is TRBV2 and J usage is TRBJ1-2; 7 bases align to TRBD1. Trimming removed 8 bases from V and 1 base from J; junction bases left unmatched: 10. CDR3 length equals 15 residues. Germline V gives CDR1 SNHLY, CDR2 FYNNEI. The CDR3 sequence: CASYSGTAYNYGYTF. The CDR3 coding sequence is TGTGCCAGCTACTCCGGGACAGCATATAACTATGGCTACACCTTC.

J is TRBJ1-1 and V is TRBV5-1, with 9 nucleotides matching TRBD1. The germline CDR1 and CDR2 sequences are SGHRS and YFSETQ. V lost 4 bases, J lost 5 bases, and 6 bases stayed unmatched. This CDR3 region has 14 residues. CDR3 nucleotides: TGCGCCAGCAGCAGGGACAGGGCGGGGACTGAAGCTTTCTTT. Its translation: CASSRDRAGTEAFF.

The chain recombines TRBV7-2 with TRBJ1-6; maybe TRBD1 (5 bases). This CDR3 is built from 16 residues. Germline V gene lookup returns CDR1 SGHTA and CDR2 FQGNSA. V lost 5 bases and J lost 5, with 16 bases in between. The CDR3 is CASSLRGGANNSPLHF. The CDR3 DNA is TGTGCCAGCAGCCTTAGGGGTGGGGCTAATAATTCACCCCTCCACTTT.

V gene TRBV5-1 combines with J gene TRBJ2-2; TRBD2 agrees at 8 bases. The CDR3 contains 15 residues. Germline V gene data show CDR1 as SGHRS and CDR2 as YFSETQ. The J segment lost 4 bases and the V segment lost 0 bases, leaving 2 bases of the junction unmatched. CDR3 DNA: TGCGCCAGCAGCTTGGAAGCGGGGGTCACCGGGGAGCTGTTTTTT. Its protein product is CASSLEAGVTGELFF.

This clone was detected ten times or more. The chain combines TRBV5-4 with TRBJ2-7; 11 bases agree with TRBD2. Germline CDR1 is SGHNT and CDR2 is YYREEE (reference sequence). This CDR3 comprises 14 residues. Trimming took 4 bases from V and 4 from J; bases not matched to a gene: 4. CDR3 residues: CASSATSGSYEQYF. CDR3 DNA sequence: TGTGCCAGCAGCGCTACTAGCGGGAGTTACGAGCAGTACTTC.

The chain joins TRBV30 to TRBJ1-4; D is unresolved. V dropped 0 bases and J dropped 8 bases, with 13 bases sitting between them. This CDR3 comprises 14 residues. CDR1 is GTSNPN, CDR2 SVGIG, per germline (reference sequence). The CDR3 here is CAWSVGNKREKLFF. Written as DNA, the CDR3 is TGTGCCTGGAGTGTTGGTAACAAGAGGGAAAAACTGTTTTTT.